These T cell receptor beta chains were read from a single sample in a study of blood T cells in healthy people across ages. TCRdb re-derived calls from the 5' RACE reads in MiXCR, one entry per CDR3 protein. The data show fewer than 2 million distinct CDR3 sequences, 30% to 40% seen once. Sequenced input: blood. The receptor set was obtained from a human donor in good health. Both conserved end residues are part of each CDR3. D genes are given only for firm matches. Some rows mark clone size as missing; the rest say once, few, many or name a class of expanded clone.

>TRBJ2-7|TRBD1|TRBV20-1|few
TGCAGTGCTAGGGGGGGACAGGGGGCAACCTACGAGCAGTACTTC
CSARGGQGATYEQYF
>TRBJ2-4|.|TRBV5-5|.
TGTGCCAGCAGCTTACAGGCCCTAAATTCTGTCCCGGCTATTCAGTACTTC
CASSLQALNSVPAIQYF
>TRBJ2-1|TRBD2|TRBV24-1|few
TGTGCCACCAGTGATCTAGCGGGGGAAGGAAACAATGAGCAGTTCTTC
CATSDLAGEGNNEQFF
>TRBJ1-5|.|TRBV12-3/TRBV12-4|few
TGTGCCAGCACTTCGGGAGGGACCCAGCAGCCCCAGCATTTT
CASTSGGTQQPQHF
>TRBJ2-1|TRBD1|TRBV13|few
TGTGCCAGCAGCTTACTTCCAACAGGGGGTTTTGACAATGAGCAGTTCTTC
CASSLLPTGGFDNEQFF
>TRBJ1-4|.|TRBV12-3/TRBV12-4|.
TGTGCCAGCAGTCCCTTGGTGGGTGAAAAACTGTTTTTT
CASSPLVGEKLFF
>TRBJ2-7|TRBD1|TRBV7-2|.
TGTGCCAGCAGCCCCGGGACAGCCTACTTCGAGCAGTACTTC
CASSPGTAYFEQYF
>TRBJ1-2|.|TRBV7-2|.
TGTGCCAGCAGCGTGGGACTCAGGGGTAACTATGGCTACACCTTC
CASSVGLRGNYGYTF
>TRBJ1-1|.|TRBV30|few
TGTGCCTGGTATAGGAGGGACGCTTTCTTT
CAWYRRDAFF
>TRBJ2-1|TRBD1|TRBV19|.
TGTGCCAGTAGTAACCCCAGTGGACAGGGTTTGAATGAGCAGTTCTTC
CASSNPSGQGLNEQFF
>TRBJ2-3|TRBD2|TRBV11-3|.
TGTGCCAGCAGCTCAGGGACTAGCGGGGTTGACTTGGATACGCAGTATTTT
CASSSGTSGVDLDTQYF
>TRBJ1-5|.|TRBV7-9|.
TGTGCCAGCAGCCCCTCCCCCGGGACGGGAGGCAATCAGCCCCAGCATTTT
CASSPSPGTGGNQPQHF
>TRBJ2-4|.|TRBV2|.
TGTGCCAGCGGGGGGGGCGGGTTCCGAGACATTCAGTACTTC
CASGGGGFRDIQYF
>TRBJ2-5|.|TRBV24-1|.
TGTGCCACCAGTGAGTACAGCGAAGAGACCCAGTACTTC
CATSEYSEETQYF
>TRBJ1-2|TRBD1|TRBV28|.
TGTGCCAGCAATGACAGGGGGCCGCTCGGTGGCTACACCTTC
CASNDRGPLGGYTF
>TRBJ2-5|.|TRBV12-3/TRBV12-4|.
TGTGCCAGCAATCTACGAACTGGTGCCCAGACCCAGTACTTC
CASNLRTGAQTQYF
>TRBJ1-5|TRBD1|TRBV7-2|.
TGTGCCAGCAGCGCCCGGACAGGCAATCATCAGCCCCAGCATTTT
CASSARTGNHQPQHF
>TRBJ2-7|.|TRBV7-2|few
TGTGCCAGCAGCTTAGATCAGGGAGTAGCTCCTGTAAAGCAGTACTTC
CASSLDQGVAPVKQYF
>TRBJ2-1|TRBD2|TRBV4-3|.
TGCGCCAGCAGCCAGGCCAGCGGGATCTACAATGAGCAGTTCTTC
CASSQASGIYNEQFF
>TRBJ2-5|.|TRBV7-2|.
TGTGCCAGCAGTCTTACAGGCACTCTACTAATCAAGACCCAGTACTTC
CASSLTGTLLIKTQYF
>TRBJ2-2|.|TRBV4-1|.
TGCGCCAGCAGCCAAGACCCCGGCGGGACAGTATTGCCCGGGGAGCTGTTTTTT
CASSQDPGGTVLPGELFF
>TRBJ1-2|TRBD1|TRBV27|.
TGTGCCAGCAATCTGACCCCGGGGACAGGACCCTATGGCTACACCTTC
CASNLTPGTGPYGYTF
>TRBJ2-1|.|TRBV6-5|.
TGTGCCGCGGGGTTGACCTACAATAAGCAGTTCTTC
CAAGLTYNKQFF
>TRBJ2-1|TRBD1|TRBV7-2|many
TGTGCCAGCAGCTTCGGGACAGATAACAATGAGCAGTTCTTC
CASSFGTDNNEQFF
>TRBJ1-1|.|TRBV4-3|.
TGCGCCAGCAGCCAAGATGGGAAAGCAAACGGCTTGAACACTGAAGCTTTCTTT
CASSQDGKANGLNTEAFF
>TRBJ1-1|.|TRBV7-6|.
TGTGCCAGCAGCTTAGCGCCGGGGGGCCCGAACACTGAAGCTTTCTTT
CASSLAPGGPNTEAFF
>TRBJ2-7|.|TRBV7-2|.
TGTGCCAGCAGCTTAGGGGCAGACGCAACCTACGAGCAGTACTTC
CASSLGADATYEQYF
>TRBJ2-1|TRBD2|TRBV19|.
TGTGCCAGTAGCCGGCGAGGGAGCGGGGGCTCCTACAATGAGCAGTTCTTC
CASSRRGSGGSYNEQFF
>TRBJ2-1|TRBD1|TRBV7-2|few
TGTGCCAGCAGCTCGACTCAAGGGGGCCGAAGCTCCTACAATGAGCAGTTCTTC
CASSSTQGGRSSYNEQFF
>TRBJ1-1|.|TRBV7-2|.
TGTGCCAGCAGCTCCCCCCCAGCCCGGGGCACTGAAGCTTTCTTT
CASSSPPARGTEAFF
>TRBJ2-1|.|TRBV18|.
TGTGCCAGCTCACCTGAGACCTCAACAGGCTCCTACAATGAGCAGTTCTTC
CASSPETSTGSYNEQFF
>TRBJ1-2|.|TRBV20-1|.
TGCAGTGCGGAAGATGAGGGTCGCCTCTATGGCTACACCTTC
CSAEDEGRLYGYTF
>TRBJ2-5|TRBD2|TRBV28|.
TGTGCCAGCGTTTTGACTAGCGGGGGGGCTACCCAGTACTTC
CASVLTSGGATQYF
>TRBJ1-1|.|TRBV5-1|.
TGCGCCAGCAGCTCCCGGGGGGAGGCTGAAGCTTTCTTT
CASSSRGEAEAFF
>TRBJ2-7|TRBD2|TRBV4-3|many
TGCGCCAGCAGCCAAGATCTAACTAGCGGGGAGGACGAGCAGTACTTC
CASSQDLTSGEDEQYF
>TRBJ2-5|TRBD2|TRBV20-1|few
TGCAGTGCTAGAGATGGGACTAGCGTACAAGAGACCCAGTACTTC
CSARDGTSVQETQYF
>TRBJ2-3|.|TRBV7-3|once
TGTGCCAGCAGCTTAAAATCGTCAGGGCGTGGAGCAGATACGCAGTATTTT
CASSLKSSGRGADTQYF
>TRBJ2-5|.|TRBV5-1|few
TGCGCCAGCAGCTTGGATCACAGGGTTCAGGGGACCCAGTACTTC
CASSLDHRVQGTQYF
>TRBJ2-7|.|TRBV3-1|once
TGTGCCAGCAGACAGGGTTACGGGCAGTACTTC
CASRQGYGQYF
>TRBJ2-5|.|TRBV5-1|.
TGCGCCAGCAGCTTGGGTTACGGGTCCAAGCAGTACTTC
CASSLGYGSKQYF
>TRBJ1-2|.|TRBV20-1|.
TGCAGTGCTATCAATCGTCGAGATAACTATGGCTACACCTTC
CSAINRRDNYGYTF